One and the same sample provided the 24 T cell receptor beta chains below, sequenced in a study of shared clonotypes between healthy human individuals. Libraries were prepared by immunoSEQ multiplex PCR; TCRdb keeps only in-frame clonotypes and omits some of them. The sample consists of just over 2,000,000 clones, approximately 95% of them appearing once. Cells designated naive CD8 were CD45RO-negative and were positively selected for CCR7, with terminally differentiated effector memory CD45RA+ cells excluded. What was sequenced was naive CD8+ T cells sorted from blood. The receptor set was obtained from a man aged 18 to 35 in good health.

The gene calls are TRBV4-3 and TRBJ2-2, with unresolved D. The V end lost 4 bases, the J end lost 0 bases, and 15 bases lay between the germline ends. The CDR3 consists of 17 residues. Germline V gene data show CDR1 as LGHNA and CDR2 as YSLEER. The CDR3 DNA reads as TGCGCCAGCAGCCCCTCCAAGAACTCCCCGAACACCGGGGAGCTGTTTTTT. It encodes CASSPSKNSPNTGELFF.

J is TRBJ2-2 and V is TRBV30; D ambiguous. This CDR3 region has 14 residues. Trimming took 1 base from V and 1 from J, leaving 7 bases between them. The germline V gene encodes CDR1 GTSNPN and CDR2 SVGIG (reference sequence). The CDR3 region is CAWSERENTGELFF. CDR3 in DNA: TGTGCCTGGAGTGAGCGAGAGAACACCGGGGAGCTGTTTTTT.

The chain joins TRBV4-1 to TRBJ1-5, with a possible D match to TRBD1 (5 bases). Deletions cut 3 bases from V and 5 bases from J, with 14 bases between. Germline assignment: CDR1 MGHRA and CDR2 YSYEKL. The length of the CDR3 is 15 residues. CDR3 amino acids: CASSQVGGSDQPQHF. The CDR3 DNA sequence: TGCGCCAGCAGCCAGGTGGGGGGAAGCGATCAGCCCCAGCATTTT.

The gene calls are TRBV7-9 and TRBJ2-1; 11 bases map to TRBD2. From germline, CDR1 is SEHNR and CDR2 FQNEAQ (reference sequence). J lost 4 bases, V lost 8 bases, and 7 bases had no gene match. The CDR3 is 15 amino acids. CDR3 loop: CASGPGLADYNEQFF. In DNA, the CDR3 is TGTGCCAGCGGACCGGGACTAGCGGATTACAATGAGCAGTTCTTC.

This chain uses TRBV7-2 with TRBJ2-7; 8 nucleotides line up with TRBD1. V was pared by 5 bases and J by 0 bases, with 6 bases of the junction left unmatched. The germline gives CDR1 SGHTA, CDR2 FQGNSA. The CDR3 is made up of 15 amino acids. The CDR3 reads CASSEGTGLSYEQYF. Here the CDR3 DNA reads TGTGCCAGCAGCGAGGGGACAGGACTCTCCTACGAGCAGTACTTC.

In this sample, this clone turned up once. The chain employs TRBV4-3 and TRBJ2-7, with TRBD2 identical over 12 bases. The V and J ends lost 4 bases and 7 bases, in that order; junction bases with no gene match: 5. Germline CDR1 LGHNA, CDR2 YSLEER. The CDR3 has 14 amino acids. For the CDR3, the DNA is TGCGCCAGCAGCCCAGGACTAGCGGGATCGGAGCAGTACTTC. As protein: CASSPGLAGSEQYF.

This chain joins TRBV12-5 and TRBJ1-2; no reliable D call. Germline CDR1 reads LGHNT; CDR2 reads FRNRAP. Trimming took off 6 bases at V and 2 bases at J, with 16 bases between the two ends. The CDR3 contains 15 residues. The chain's CDR3 is CASGLSGRKNYGYTF. The CDR3 DNA reads TGTGCTAGTGGCCTTAGCGGACGGAAAAACTATGGCTACACCTTC.

The chain has TRBV9 and TRBJ1-6; no reliable D call. The V end was cut by 4 bases, the J end by 8 bases, with 13 bases between. The CDR3 spans 14 residues. Germline assignment: CDR1 SGDLS and CDR2 YYNGEE. The CDR3 spells CASSPGRADSPLHF. CDR3 nucleotides: TGTGCCAGCAGCCCCGGGAGGGCAGATTCACCCCTCCACTTT.

The genes are TRBV9 and TRBJ2-1; 7 bases are a match to TRBD2. V shed 1 base, J shed 7 bases, and the junction held 8 bases outside the gene matches. Germline-derived CDR1 and CDR2 are SGDLS and YYNGEE. The CDR3 covers 15 residues. The CDR3 DNA reads as TGTGCCAGCAGCGTATGGAGCGGGGCAACGAATGAGCAGTTCTTC. Its translation: CASSVWSGATNEQFF.

Points on this clone: Different DNA sequences within this sample yield the same CDR3. The CDR3 DNA reads TGTGCCAGCAGCGACAGGAACACCGGGGAGCTGTTTTTT. Its protein product is CASSDRNTGELFF. The V gene is TRBV9, the J gene TRBJ2-2; no clear D. Trimming shortened V by 3 bases and J by 1 base, and 4 bases separated the two germline ends. The CDR3 extends over 13 amino acids. CDR1 is SGDLS and CDR2 is YYNGEE in the germline V gene.

This chain connects TRBV29-1 to TRBJ1-6; 9 nucleotides line up with TRBD1. CDR3 size: 19 residues. J gave up 0 bases and V 3 bases, and 12 bases lay outside the gene matches. Germline V gene data show CDR1 as SQVTM and CDR2 as ANQGSEA. This chain's CDR3 is CSVEGDRAPCPSYNSPLHF. CDR3 bases: TGCAGCGTTGAGGGGGACAGGGCCCCGTGTCCCTCCTATAATTCACCCCTCCACTTT.

V usage is TRBV4-1 and J usage is TRBJ1-6, with a weak D call TRBD1 (5 bases). V lost 0 bases to trimming and J lost 6 bases, with 12 bases between them. The CDR3 spans 16 residues. The V gene's germline CDR1 is MGHRA and CDR2 YSYEKL. The CDR3 coding sequence is TGCGCCAGCAGCCAAGAGCGGCAGGGAGCTAATTCACCCCTCCACTTT. Protein: CASSQERQGANSPLHF.

V is TRBV4-1 and J is TRBJ2-7; 9 nucleotides align to TRBD2. Per germline, CDR1 MGHRA and CDR2 YSYEKL. The J segment lost 3 bases and the V segment lost 1 base, leaving 4 bases of the junction unmatched. This CDR3 spans 15 amino acids. CDR3 sequence reads: CASSQVSSGDYEQYF. For the CDR3, the DNA is TGCGCCAGCAGCCAAGTGTCTAGCGGGGACTACGAGCAGTACTTC.

The chain joins TRBV13 to TRBJ2-1, with 10 bases identical to TRBD2. J lost 3 bases, V lost 5 bases, and 7 bases had no gene match. Germline assignment: CDR1 PRHDT and CDR2 FYEKMQ (reference sequence). The CDR3 runs to 16 residues. CDR3 nucleotides: TGTGCCAGCAGCCCGACCGGGACTAGCGACTACAATGAGCAGTTCTTC. It codes for CASSPTGTSDYNEQFF.

This chain connects TRBV6-1 to TRBJ2-7; 7 bases line up with TRBD1. Germline lookup yields CDR1 MNHNS and CDR2 SASEGT. With 0 bases clipped from V and 2 bases from J, the junction kept 10 bases outside the gene matches. CDR3 length equals 17 residues. The CDR3 DNA follows: TGTGCCAGCAGTGAAGCCAAGACAGGGTTACGGACCTACGAGCAGTACTTC. Its protein product is CASSEAKTGLRTYEQYF.

The chain couples TRBV11-2 to TRBJ1-2, with 8 positions matching TRBD1. This CDR3 region has 14 residues. The germline V gene has CDR1 SGHAT and CDR2 FQNNGV. The V and J ends lost 5 bases and 6 bases, in that order; junction bases with no gene match: 8. The CDR3 protein is CASSPSATGDGYTF. DNA for the CDR3: TGTGCCAGCAGCCCAAGTGCGACAGGGGATGGCTACACCTTC.

The sample holds one count of this clone. The chain combines TRBV6-5 with TRBJ2-2; D is perhaps TRBD2 (5 bases). The CDR3 has 14 residues. V was clipped by 0 bases and J by 9 bases, with 11 bases between them. Germline CDR1 MNHEY, CDR2 SVGAGI. The CDR3 loop reads CASSYSGDLRELFF. As DNA, the CDR3 is TGTGCCAGCAGTTACTCGGGAGACTTGCGGGAGCTGTTTTTT.

The genes are TRBV5-1 and TRBJ2-3; possibly TRBD1 or TRBD2 for D (6 bases each). Germline assignment: CDR1 SGHRS and CDR2 YFSETQ. The CDR3 spans 16 residues. V gave up 0 bases and J gave up 3 bases, with 14 bases separating them. CDR3 nucleotides: TGCGCCAGCAGCTTGGTTGGGGGGCATTCGACAGATACGCAGTATTTT. Protein product: CASSLVGGHSTDTQYF.

About this clone itself: Other DNA variants within this sample encode the same CDR3. The chain is built from TRBV4-1 and TRBJ2-1, with 8 bases matching TRBD1. This CDR3 is 16 amino acids long. J lost 1 base, V lost 1 base, and 3 bases had no gene match. Looked up from germline, CDR1 is MGHRA and CDR2 is YSYEKL. CDR3 sequence reads: CASSQVGQGSYNEQFF. The CDR3 DNA follows: TGCGCCAGCAGCCAAGTCGGACAGGGATCCTACAATGAGCAGTTCTTC.

This rearrangement joins TRBV5-6 to TRBJ2-7; tentatively, D is TRBD1 (5 bases). The germline CDR1 and CDR2 sequences are SGHDT and YYEEEE. Trimming left V 4 bases short and J 0 bases short, with 11 bases between. This CDR3 is built from 14 residues. The CDR3 spells CASSPGASSYEQYF. In nucleotides, the CDR3 is TGTGCCAGCAGCCCTGGGGCTAGCTCCTACGAGCAGTACTTC.

In its sample, this clone was seen once. The V and J genes are TRBV7-9 and TRBJ2-2; 10 bases line up with TRBD2. Looked up from germline, CDR1 is SEHNR and CDR2 is FQNEAQ (reference sequence). V shed 4 bases and J 5 bases; nucleotides not matched to a gene: 7. This CDR3 is 16 amino acids long. For the CDR3, the DNA is TGTGCCAGCAGCTCCCTAGCGGGAGTACGGACCGGGGAGCTGTTTTTT. Its protein is CASSSLAGVRTGELFF.

As concerns this clone: With a much larger clone just one base away, this may be a read error. The chain combines TRBV29-1 with TRBJ1-1; 7 nucleotides match TRBD1. The CDR3 is made up of 12 amino acids. The V gene's germline CDR1 is SQVTM and CDR2 ANQGSEA. CDR3 sequence (DNA): TGCAGTACAGGGGCGGGACAAGGTGAAGCTTCCTTT. Amino acid sequence: CSTGAGQGEASF.

This clone appeared once. This sample also contains other DNA sequences that code for the same CDR3. The V gene is TRBV7-9, the J gene TRBJ2-7; D is unresolved. CDR1 SEHNR and CDR2 FQNEAQ come from the germline V gene (reference sequence). The CDR3 contains 13 residues. V was clipped by 6 bases and J by 0 bases, with 9 bases between them. Here the CDR3 DNA reads TGTGCCAGCAGTGGCGGACCCTCCTACGAGCAGTACTTC. Amino acid sequence: CASSGGPSYEQYF.

The chain couples TRBV13 to TRBJ2-7, with 8 bases fitting TRBD1. The junction had 6 bases not matched to a gene; V was cut back by 0 bases and J by 5 bases. The CDR3 covers 15 residues. Per the germline V gene, CDR1 is PRHDT and CDR2 is FYEKMQ (reference sequence). CDR3 nucleotide sequence: TGTGCCAGCAGCTTAGGCCTTGGGACAGGCGACGAGCAGTACTTC. This sequence encodes CASSLGLGTGDEQYF. The whole variable domain, remainder taken from reference TRBV13 and TRBJ2-7, is AAGVIQSPRHLIKEKRETATLKCYPIPRHDTVYWYQQGPGQDPQFLISFYEKMQSDKGSIPDRFSAQQFSDYHSELNMSSLELGDSALYFCASSLGLGTGDEQYFGPGTRLTVT.